These 15 T cell receptor beta chains originate from one sample sequenced in a study of blood T cells in healthy people across ages. Sample-barcoded 5' priming and a J-beta primer mix drove a second PCR of about 6 to 12 cycles. TCRdb reanalysed the 5' RACE reads using MiXCR and keeps one entry per CDR3 protein. The table lists 850,000 to 1,000,000 distinct CDR3 sequences, about 44% of them singletons, with around an eighth in the top ten. Sequencing used blood. The receptors derive from a man aged 25-45 years in good health.

This rearrangement joins TRBV4-1 to TRBJ2-7, with 8 bases aligning to TRBD2. Germline trimming cut 0 bases from V and 10 bases from J; bases unmatched to any gene: 14. From germline, CDR1 is MGHRA and CDR2 YSYEKL. The CDR3 has 16 amino acids. The CDR3 DNA reads TGCGCCAGCAGCCAAGATCCCGCGGGGGGTGGAGAGTCCCAGTACTTC. As protein: CASSQDPAGGGESQYF.

V is TRBV7-2 and J is TRBJ2-7, with D possibly being TRBD2 (5 bases). Trimming left V 5 bases short and J 7 bases short, with 24 bases between. Germline V gives CDR1 SGHTA, CDR2 FQGNSA. The CDR3 has 16 amino acids. The DNA of the CDR3 is TGTGCCAGCAGCCCCAGTGTAGGGAGCTCCTACAATGAGCAGTACTTC. Its protein is CASSPSVGSSYNEQYF. Supplemented by reference TRBV7-2 and TRBJ2-7, the full variable domain reads GAGVSQSPSNKVTEKGKDVELRCDPISGHTALYWYRQSLGQGLEFLIYFQGNSAPDKSGLPSDRFSAERTGGSVSTLTIQRTQQEDSAVYLCASSPSVGSSYNEQYFGPGTRLTVT.

The chain combines TRBV2 with TRBJ2-6, with D unresolved. Trimming took 3 bases from V and 0 from J, leaving 9 bases between them. This CDR3 has 16 amino acids. Germline assignment: CDR1 SNHLY and CDR2 FYNNEI. The CDR3, as DNA: TGTGCCAGCAGTGATAACCAATTCTCTGGGGCCAACGTCCTGACTTTC. Translating it yields CASSDNQFSGANVLTF.

V and J are TRBV9 and TRBJ2-1; perhaps TRBD1 as D (5 bases). The CDR3 runs 14 residues. Germline loops: CDR1 SGDLS, CDR2 YYNGEE. V shed 3 bases and J shed 10 bases, with 17 bases lying between them. In DNA form, the CDR3 reads TGTGCCAGCAGCGCTGGTGCAGGGAAGGGCGAGCAGTTCTTC. Protein product: CASSAGAGKGEQFF.

This chain uses TRBV2 with TRBJ1-6; D not certain. Germline-derived CDR1 and CDR2 are SNHLY and FYNNEI. The CDR3 has 15 amino acids. Deletions cut 2 bases from V and 5 bases from J, with 10 bases between. The CDR3 DNA follows: TGTGCCAGCAGTGAAAGCCAGGTAGATAATTCACCCCTCCACTTT. Protein product: CASSESQVDNSPLHF.

The V call is TRBV12-3 or TRBV12-4, the J call TRBJ1-1; D might be TRBD1 (5 bases). The CDR3 loop spans 23 amino acids. Trimming left V 3 bases short and J 4 bases short, with 39 bases between. Here the CDR3 reads CASSFGIFGGVVGSQGRGTEAFF. CDR3 sequence (DNA): TGTGCCAGCAGTTTCGGAATTTTCGGGGGAGTGGTGGGATCCCAAGGGAGAGGCACTGAAGCTTTCTTT.

The CDR3 DNA sequence: TGCAGTGCTAGAGAGCGGGCGTCCAATGAGCAGTTCTTC. It translates to CSARERASNEQFF. The rearrangement uses TRBV20-1 and TRBJ2-1; the D gene is possibly TRBD2 (5 bases). Looked up from germline, CDR1 is DFQATT and CDR2 is SNEGSKA (reference sequence). This CDR3 is built from 13 residues. Trimming took 0 bases from V and 6 from J, leaving 9 bases between them.

The DNA for the CDR3 is TGTGCCAGCAGTCCCCGACTACCCAACACGTACGAGCAGTACTTC. Its translation: CASSPRLPNTYEQYF. The rearrangement links TRBV27 to TRBJ2-7; perhaps TRBD2 as D (5 bases). The CDR3 length is 15 residues. V lost 5 bases and J lost 4, with 18 bases in between. Germline V gene sequence: CDR1 MNHEY, CDR2 SMNVEV (reference sequence).

This chain uses TRBV24-1 with TRBJ2-7, with 8 positions matching TRBD2. This CDR3 has 15 amino acids. The V and J ends lost 3 bases and 3 bases, in that order; junction bases with no gene match: 6. CDR1 and CDR2 from the germline V gene are KGHDR and SFDVKD. The CDR3 nucleotides read TGTGCCACCAGTGATCCAACCGCGGGGGGCTACGAGCAGTACTTC. This translates into CATSDPTAGGYEQYF.

This chain links TRBV12-3 or TRBV12-4 with TRBJ1-2, with 9 bases identical to TRBD1. This CDR3 spans 15 amino acids. With 3 bases clipped from V and 5 bases from J, the junction kept 7 bases outside the gene matches. CDR3 sequence reads: CASSFGTGLRYGYTF. CDR3 nucleotides: TGTGCCAGCAGTTTCGGGACAGGGTTGAGGTATGGCTACACCTTC.

This rearrangement joins TRBV25-1 to TRBJ2-3; D possibly matches TRBD1 or TRBD2 (6 bases each). In germline, CDR1 is MGHDK, CDR2 SYGVNS. CDR3 size: 16 residues. With 1 base removed from V and 4 bases from J, the gap between germline ends came to 15 bases. CDR3 in DNA: TGTGCCAGCAGTGAATGGGGGTGGGGGGCCTCAGATACGCAGTATTTT. This codes for CASSEWGWGASDTQYF.

The rearrangement joins TRBV4-1 to TRBJ1-5; perhaps TRBD1 as D (6 bases). This CDR3 spans 16 amino acids. Trimming removed 0 bases at V and 6 bases at J, with 15 bases between. Germline loops: CDR1 MGHRA, CDR2 YSYEKL. The CDR3 loop reads CASSQDARGAGQPQHF. DNA for the CDR3: TGCGCCAGCAGCCAAGATGCTAGGGGGGCCGGTCAGCCCCAGCATTTT.

This clonotype was observed a few times. CDR3: CASSYSKRTGYTF. Here the CDR3 DNA reads TGTGCCAGCAGTTACTCGAAGCGGACTGGCTACACCTTC. The gene calls are TRBV6-5 and TRBJ1-2; D gene unclear. CDR1 and CDR2 (germline): MNHEY, SVGAGI. V was clipped by 0 bases and J by 7 bases, with 9 bases between them. The CDR3 extends over 13 amino acids.

The V call is TRBV18, the J call TRBJ2-3; TRBD2 aligns across 8 bases. V dropped 6 bases and J dropped 5; count of bases not matched to a gene: 13. Germline V CDR1 and CDR2: KGHSH, LQKENI. The CDR3 runs to 16 residues. As DNA, the CDR3 is TGTGCCAGCTCGCAGGAAGCGGGGGCAGGGAAAGATACGCAGTATTTT. This encodes CASSQEAGAGKDTQYF.

The chain's CDR3 is CASSSLTLYEQYF. As DNA, the CDR3 is TGTGCCAGCAGCTCATTAACTCTCTACGAGCAGTACTTC. V is TRBV7-2 and J is TRBJ2-7; D unresolved. CDR1 and CDR2 from the germline V gene are SGHTA and FQGNSA. V shed 4 bases and J shed 3 bases, with 10 bases lying between them. The CDR3 runs to 13 residues.